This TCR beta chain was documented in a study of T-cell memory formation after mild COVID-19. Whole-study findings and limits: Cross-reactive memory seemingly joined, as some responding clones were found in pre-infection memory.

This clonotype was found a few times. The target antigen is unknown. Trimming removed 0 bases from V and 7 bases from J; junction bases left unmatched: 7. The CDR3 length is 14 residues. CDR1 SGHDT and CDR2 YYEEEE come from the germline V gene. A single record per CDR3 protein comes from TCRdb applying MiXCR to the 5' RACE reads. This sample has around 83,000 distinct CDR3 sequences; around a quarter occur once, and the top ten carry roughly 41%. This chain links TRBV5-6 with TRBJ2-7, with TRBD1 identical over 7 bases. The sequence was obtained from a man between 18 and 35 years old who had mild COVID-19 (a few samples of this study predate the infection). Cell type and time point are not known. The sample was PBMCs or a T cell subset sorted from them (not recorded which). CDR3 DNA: TGTGCCAGCAGCTTGGTGGGGCAGGGGGAGGAGCAGTACGTC. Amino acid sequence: CASSLVGQGEEQYV.